The rows below give T cell receptor beta chains drawn from one sample of a study of shared clonotypes between healthy human individuals. Here immunoSEQ multiplex PCR was the method, and the copy in TCRdb shows in-frame clones only, minus some. The data show 2 million to 2.5 million clones, with 95% seen just once and about 0.13% held by the top ten. The sequencing sample was made of naive CD4+ T cells sorted from blood. These receptors were collected from a man aged 18 to 29 in good health. Each CDR3 is given with its conserved first and last residue. A D gene is named only where the DNA matches it firmly. Expanded clones get a size class; other rows say once, few or many, or leave the size out.

d_gene,abundance,j_gene,v_gene,CDR3nt,CDR3aa
NA,NA,TRBJ2-1,TRBV5-1,TGCGCCAGCAGCTTGGAGGTGACAGTGCCTTTCAATGAGCAGTTCTTC,CASSLEVTVPFNEQFF
TRBD1,NA,TRBJ1-5,TRBV18,TGTGCCAGCTCAGGACAGGGGCACAATCAGCCCCAGCATTTT,CASSGQGHNQPQHF
TRBD1,NA,TRBJ2-5,TRBV5-1,TGCGCCAGCAGCTTGGTCGCCGGGACAGGGGCCGAACAAGAGACCCAGTACTTC,CASSLVAGTGAEQETQYF
NA,NA,TRBJ1-2,TRBV19,TGTGCCAGTAGGGTCCTGCGGGGGACTAACTACACCTTC,CASRVLRGTNYTF
TRBD2,NA,TRBJ2-1,TRBV6-4,TGTGCCAGCAGCATTAGCGGGGGGGCACTGGGATCCCAATACAATGAGCAGTTCTTC,CASSISGGALGSQYNEQFF
NA,NA,TRBJ2-1,TRBV10-1,TGCGCCAGCAGTCGATATGAGCAGTTCTTC,CASSRYEQFF
NA,NA,TRBJ1-6,TRBV30,TGTGCCTGGAGGCCGGAGGTGGGCAATTCACCCCTCCACTTT,CAWRPEVGNSPLHF
TRBD1,NA,TRBJ1-4,TRBV7-9,TGTGCCAGCAGCCCAAGGGACAGTGAAAAACTGTTTTTT,CASSPRDSEKLFF
TRBD2,once,TRBJ2-7,TRBV5-1,TGCGCCAGCAGCTTGGACGGGAGGGGCGAGCAGTACTTC,CASSLDGRGEQYF
TRBD1,once,TRBJ2-2,TRBV7-2,TGTGCCAGCAGCTTTAGGAGGGCAGGGGGCTCCACCGGGGAGCTGTTTTTT,CASSFRRAGGSTGELFF
TRBD1,NA,TRBJ2-7,TRBV19,TGTGCCAGTAGTACCCGACAGGGGGCCCACTACGAGCAGTACTTC,CASSTRQGAHYEQYF
TRBD1,NA,TRBJ2-2,TRBV6-6,TGTGCCAGCAGTTACTCCGGGACAGCGAACACCGGGGAGCTGTTTTTT,CASSYSGTANTGELFF
NA,NA,TRBJ2-2,TRBV10-3,TGTGCCATCAGTGAGTCGGGTAGCTTTCCGAACACCGGGGAGCTGTTTTTT,CAISESGSFPNTGELFF
TRBD1,NA,TRBJ1-6,TRBV2,TGTGCCAGCGCCGGGACAGGGACATCACCCCTCCACTTT,CASAGTGTSPLHF